This is a list of T cell receptor beta chains from one sample in a study of shared clonotypes between healthy human individuals. Clones were read by immunoSEQ multiplex PCR, and TCRdb kept only the in-frame ones, dropping some. The sample has hundreds of thousands of clones, more than 85% seen once; the top ten hold approximately 25%. The specimen was naive CD8+ T cells sorted from blood. The receptors were gathered from a man under 40 in good health. Both conserved end residues are part of each CDR3. The D gene is left open where the match is weak. Rows may omit the clone size; those that give it use once, few, many or a size class.

TRBV5-6	.	11	TRBJ2-2	once	CASSWSGELFF	TGTGCCAGCAGCTGGAGCGGGGAGCTGTTTTTT
TRBV14	TRBD2	17	TRBJ2-1	.	CASSGPGLGTIYNEQFF	TGTGCCAGCAGCGGACCGGGACTAGGTACCATCTACAATGAGCAGTTCTTC
TRBV2	.	14	TRBJ2-1	once	CASSPASSYNEQFF	TGTGCCAGCTCCCCGGCCAGCTCCTACAATGAGCAGTTCTTC
TRBV27	TRBD2	11	TRBJ2-1	few	CASSQGLAKFF	TGTGCCAGCAGTCAGGGACTAGCAAAGTTCTTC
TRBV5-5	.	16	TRBJ1-5	.	CASSLGQVDSNQPQHF	TGTGCCAGCAGCTTGGGGCAGGTCGATAGCAATCAGCCCCAGCATTTT
TRBV14	.	14	TRBJ2-7	once	CASSHVGATYEQYF	TGTGCCAGCAGCCATGTTGGGGCGACCTACGAGCAGTACTTC
TRBV15	TRBD2	15	TRBJ2-7	.	CATSREASGIYEQYF	TGTGCCACCAGCAGAGAGGCTAGCGGGATCTACGAGCAGTACTTC
TRBV28	.	14	TRBJ1-1	few	CASSLNSRDTEAFF	TGTGCCAGCAGTTTAAACTCCCGGGACACTGAAGCTTTCTTT
TRBV7-7	TRBD1	14	TRBJ2-7	.	CASSLRQGWGEQYF	TGTGCCAGCAGCTTGCGACAGGGGTGGGGTGAGCAGTACTTC
TRBV27	.	17	TRBJ2-2	.	CASSLSPAGQGWGELFF	TGTGCCAGCAGTTTATCTCCGGCTGGCCAGGGATGGGGGGAGCTGTTTTTT
TRBV5-6	.	15	TRBJ1-3	.	CASSSHGGAGNTIYF	TGTGCCAGCAGCTCCCACGGAGGGGCCGGAAACACCATATATTTT
TRBV4-3	.	14	TRBJ2-7	once	CASSQEIVGSEQYF	TGCGCCAGCAGCCAAGAAATAGTTGGGAGCGAGCAGTACTTC
TRBV7-9	.	13	TRBJ2-3	.	CASSSIVTDTQYF	TGTGCCAGCAGCTCGATAGTAACAGATACGCAGTATTTT
TRBV4-2	TRBD2	18	TRBJ2-7	once	CASSQTTSGSLGSYEQYF	TGTGCCAGCAGCCAAACGACTAGCGGGAGTCTAGGTTCCTACGAGCAGTACTTC
TRBV6-6	TRBD2	15	TRBJ2-3	.	CASSSTREGLDTQYF	TGTGCCAGCAGTTCCACGAGGGAGGGTCTAGATACGCAGTATTTT
TRBV7-7	.	13	TRBJ2-7	.	CASSLGHSYEQYF	TGTGCCAGCAGCTTGGGTCACTCCTACGAGCAGTACTTC
TRBV29-1	.	12	TRBJ2-7	.	CSVEGRGYEQYF	TGCAGCGTTGAGGGCAGGGGCTACGAGCAGTACTTC
TRBV28	TRBD2	15	TRBJ2-7	.	CASSHGFAGVNEQYF	TGTGCCAGCAGCCACGGATTCGCGGGAGTAAACGAGCAGTACTTC
TRBV7-6	.	13	TRBJ2-3	once	CASSFGTADTQYF	TGTGCCAGCAGCTTTGGGACCGCAGATACGCAGTATTTT
TRBV27	TRBD2	14	TRBJ2-1	.	CASYRLREPEEQFF	TGTGCCAGCTATCGCTTGCGGGAGCCGGAGGAGCAGTTCTTC
TRBV5-1	.	12	TRBJ1-3	.	CASSSTGDTIYF	TGCGCCAGCAGTTCGACAGGAGACACCATATATTTT
TRBV27	.	19	TRBJ2-3	.	CASSLSATTGLGPTNTQYF	TGTGCCAGCAGTTTATCGGCCACAACAGGGTTGGGACCCACAAATACGCAGTATTTT
TRBV6-1	.	15	TRBJ2-7	.	CASSESGGGFYEQYF	TGTGCCAGCAGTGAATCGGGGGGCGGTTTCTACGAGCAGTACTTC
TRBV7-9	TRBD2	16	TRBJ2-5	.	CASSLRTSGSQETQYF	TGTGCCAGCAGCTTGAGGACTAGCGGGAGCCAAGAGACCCAGTACTTC
TRBV18	.	12	TRBJ1-1	once	CASWGGDTEAFF	TGTGCCAGCTGGGGGGGCGACACTGAAGCTTTCTTT
TRBV5-5	TRBD1	14	TRBJ2-7	.	CASSLGTGAYEQYF	TGTGCCAGCAGCTTAGGGACAGGGGCCTACGAGCAGTACTTC
TRBV2	TRBD1	12	TRBJ2-7	.	CASMTGFYEQYF	TGTGCCAGCATGACAGGGTTCTACGAGCAGTACTTC
TRBV7-7	.	14	TRBJ2-1	.	CASSLELRGDEQFF	TGTGCCAGCAGCTTAGAGTTGAGGGGTGATGAGCAGTTCTTC
TRBV29-1	TRBD1	14	TRBJ1-4	.	CSAATGGTNEKLFF	TGCAGCGCCGCGACAGGGGGAACTAATGAAAAACTGTTTTTT
TRBV5-5	TRBD2	17	TRBJ2-1	.	CASSLTSSGRAWNEQFF	TGTGCCAGCAGCCTCACCTCTAGCGGGAGGGCCTGGAATGAGCAGTTCTTC
TRBV7-9	TRBD2	17	TRBJ2-7	.	CASSFGTSGRPTYEQYF	TGTGCCAGCAGCTTCGGGACTAGCGGGAGGCCTACCTACGAGCAGTACTTC
TRBV7-9	TRBD2	17	TRBJ2-1	.	CASSLGVRTSGSEEQFF	TGTGCCAGCAGCTTAGGGGTTAGGACTAGCGGGAGTGAGGAGCAGTTCTTC
TRBV19	.	14	TRBJ2-1	.	CASSIGVEYNEQFF	TGTGCCAGTAGTATAGGCGTCGAGTACAATGAGCAGTTCTTC
TRBV19	TRBD2	15	TRBJ2-7	.	CASGILAGGHYEQYF	TGTGCCAGTGGAATACTAGCGGGAGGTCACTACGAGCAGTACTTC
TRBV11-2	TRBD2	13	TRBJ2-1	.	CASRLAGANEQFF	TGTGCCAGCAGACTAGCGGGAGCCAATGAGCAGTTCTTC
TRBV28	.	16	TRBJ2-7	.	CASNFNRDAYSYEQYF	TGTGCCAGCAACTTTAATAGAGACGCTTACTCCTACGAGCAGTACTTC
TRBV5-5	.	15	TRBJ2-1	.	CASSFFHGAPIEQFF	TGTGCCAGCAGCTTTTTTCATGGGGCCCCAATCGAGCAGTTCTTC
TRBV11-2	.	15	TRBJ1-5	.	CASSQGLHSNQPQHF	TGTGCCAGCAGCCAGGGACTCCACAGCAATCAGCCCCAGCATTTT
TRBV27	.	14	TRBJ2-5	.	CASSLGGVGETQYF	TGTGCCAGCAGTTTAGGGGGAGTGGGGGAGACCCAGTACTTC
TRBV5-6	.	15	TRBJ2-1	.	CASSLEAWGSGEQFF	TGTGCCAGCAGCTTGGAAGCGTGGGGGTCGGGTGAGCAGTTCTTC
TRBV9	.	16	TRBJ2-2	.	CASSDMERSSFRELFF	TGTGCCAGCAGCGATATGGAACGATCCTCCTTCAGGGAGCTGTTTTTT
TRBV7-6	.	18	TRBJ2-2	.	CASSLPDRGGRSFGELFF	TGTGCCAGCAGCTTACCCGATAGGGGGGGCAGATCTTTCGGGGAGCTGTTTTTT
TRBV27	TRBD1	13	TRBJ2-7	.	CASGQGSVMEQYF	TGTGCCAGCGGACAGGGAAGTGTTATGGAGCAGTACTTC
TRBV7-2	.	14	TRBJ1-5	once	CASSLLGGFQPQHF	TGTGCCAGCAGCTTATTGGGTGGGTTTCAGCCCCAGCATTTT
TRBV9	TRBD2	17	TRBJ2-1	.	CASSPGLAGATYNEQFF	TGTGCCAGCAGCCCGGGACTAGCGGGAGCGACCTACAATGAGCAGTTCTTC
TRBV29-1	TRBD1	13	TRBJ1-2	few	CSVVLQGDYGYTF	TGCAGCGTTGTACTCCAGGGGGACTATGGCTACACCTTC
TRBV29-1	TRBD1	17	TRBJ2-5	.	CSVDEGQGARLGETQYF	TGCAGCGTTGATGAGGGGCAGGGGGCAAGGTTAGGAGAGACCCAGTACTTC
TRBV28	TRBD1	13	TRBJ2-7	.	CASSYRGRYEQYF	TGTGCCAGCAGTTACAGGGGACGCTACGAGCAGTACTTC
TRBV27	.	14	TRBJ2-1	.	CASSFATRYNEQFF	TGTGCCAGCAGTTTCGCGACGCGTTACAATGAGCAGTTCTTC
TRBV10-3	TRBD2	20	TRBJ2-2	.	CAISDPSGSGSGINTGELFF	TGTGCCATCAGTGACCCGAGCGGTAGCGGGAGCGGAATCAACACCGGGGAGCTGTTTTTT
TRBV2	.	13	TRBJ1-1	.	CASSPRTVLGAFF	TGTGCCAGCAGTCCCAGGACAGTTCTCGGAGCTTTCTTT
TRBV6-1	TRBD1	14	TRBJ2-7	.	CASSSRDRAYEQYF	TGTGCCAGCAGTTCCCGGGACAGGGCCTACGAGCAGTACTTC